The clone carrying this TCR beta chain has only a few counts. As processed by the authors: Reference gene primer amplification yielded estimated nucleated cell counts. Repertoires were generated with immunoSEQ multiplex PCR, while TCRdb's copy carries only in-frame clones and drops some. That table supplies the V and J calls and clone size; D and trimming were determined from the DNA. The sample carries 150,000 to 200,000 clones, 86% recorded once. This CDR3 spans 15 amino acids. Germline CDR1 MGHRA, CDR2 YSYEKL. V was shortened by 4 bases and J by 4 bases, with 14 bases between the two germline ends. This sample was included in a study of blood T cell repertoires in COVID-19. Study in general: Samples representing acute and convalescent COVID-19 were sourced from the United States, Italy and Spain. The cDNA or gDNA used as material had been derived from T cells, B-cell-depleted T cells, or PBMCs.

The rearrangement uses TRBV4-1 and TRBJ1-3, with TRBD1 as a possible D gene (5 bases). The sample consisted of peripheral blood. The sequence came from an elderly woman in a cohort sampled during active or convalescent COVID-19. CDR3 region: CASSPGTLDGNTIYF. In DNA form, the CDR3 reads TGCGCCAGCAGCCCTGGGACTCTTGACGGAAACACCATATATTTT.